This T cell receptor beta chain derives from a study of T-cell reconstitution after alpha-beta-depleted transplantation in children. V dropped 1 base and J dropped 2 bases, with 15 bases sitting between them. The germline V gene encodes CDR1 SGHAT and CDR2 FQNNGV. The CDR3 consists of 16 residues. Unique molecular identifiers were incorporated during preparation of the TCRbeta library. MiXCR was run by TCRdb on the PCR reads, yielding one entry per CDR3 protein. The sample lists about 210,000 distinct CDR3 sequences, under 20% occurring once. This receptor was taken from a male patient aged 2-15 years who had a stem cell transplant for acute lymphoblastic leukemia, so the T cells may come from the graft donor. This sample comprised PBMCs, mostly from graft donor cells, obtained 360 days after TCRalphabeta/CD19-depleted stem cell transplant. This sequence joins TRBV11-2 and TRBJ2-7; the D is unclear. This CDR3 is CASSLVVLGNTYEQYF. The CDR3 coding sequence is TGTGCCAGCAGCTTAGTAGTCTTGGGCAACACCTACGAGCAGTACTTC.